This T cell receptor (beta chain) was identified during a study of cytomegalovirus exposure and HLA in healthy donors. With 60 Vbeta and 13 Jbeta primers, the PCR was carried out. Only in-frame clones appear in the TCRdb table, and some are missing; sequencing was by immunoSEQ multiplex PCR. The sample lists some 93,000 clones, 65% to 85% occurring once. This clone was seen a few times. Its antigen is as yet unknown. This CDR3 comprises 12 residues. Germline V gene lookup returns CDR1 MNHEY and CDR2 SVGAGI. With V trimmed by 6 bases and J by 10 bases, 8 bases remained unmatched. The study's findings and limits: Immune exposure information comprised only CMV serostatus. Reportedly, TCR beta sequences accurately predicted HLA-A and HLA-B alleles in most subjects. Sequencing likely caused a cluster of highly shared sequence variants.

The sequence derives from a man between 50 and 59 years old in good health and CMV-seronegative. The V and J genes are TRBV6-5 and TRBJ1-1, with TRBD1 matching over 7 bases. The sample taken for sequencing was PBMCs. The CDR3 DNA is TGTGCCAGCAGAACCGACAGGGATGTAGCTTTCTTT. This gives the protein CASRTDRDVAFF.